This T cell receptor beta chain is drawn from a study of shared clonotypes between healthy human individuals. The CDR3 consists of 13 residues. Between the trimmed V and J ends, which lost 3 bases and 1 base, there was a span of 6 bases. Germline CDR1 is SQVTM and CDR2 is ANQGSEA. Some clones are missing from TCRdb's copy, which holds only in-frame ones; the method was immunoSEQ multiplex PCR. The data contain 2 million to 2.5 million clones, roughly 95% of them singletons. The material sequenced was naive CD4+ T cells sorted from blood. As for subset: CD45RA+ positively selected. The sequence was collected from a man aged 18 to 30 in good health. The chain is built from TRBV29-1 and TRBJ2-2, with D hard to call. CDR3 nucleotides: TGCAGCGTTGATTTGAAGAACACCGGGGAGCTGTTTTTT. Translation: CSVDLKNTGELFF.